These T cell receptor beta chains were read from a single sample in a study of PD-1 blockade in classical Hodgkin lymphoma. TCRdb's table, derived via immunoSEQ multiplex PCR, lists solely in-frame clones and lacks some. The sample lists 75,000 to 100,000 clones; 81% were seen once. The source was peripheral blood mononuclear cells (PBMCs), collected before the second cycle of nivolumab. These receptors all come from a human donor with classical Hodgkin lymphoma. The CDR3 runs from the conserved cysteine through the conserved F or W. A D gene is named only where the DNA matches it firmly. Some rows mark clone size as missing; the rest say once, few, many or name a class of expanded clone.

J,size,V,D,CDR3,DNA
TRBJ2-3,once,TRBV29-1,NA,CSVARDSRTDTQYF,TGCAGCGTGGCCAGGGACTCCCGCACAGATACGCAGTATTTT
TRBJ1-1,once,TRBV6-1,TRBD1,CASRRQGAGTEAFF,TGTGCCAGCAGACGACAGGGGGCAGGCACTGAAGCTTTCTTT
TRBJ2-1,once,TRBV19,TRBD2,CASSNPSGLAGSFGNNEQFF,TGTGCCAGTAGCAACCCTTCCGGGCTAGCGGGAAGCTTTGGGAACAATGAGCAGTTCTTC
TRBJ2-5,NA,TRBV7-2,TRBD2,CASSRRPSGSETQYF,TGTGCCAGCAGCCGTCGGCCTAGCGGGTCTGAGACCCAGTACTTC
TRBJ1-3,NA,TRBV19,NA,CASSVLQQASGNTIYF,TGTGCCAGTAGTGTCCTACAGCAAGCCTCTGGAAACACCATATATTTT
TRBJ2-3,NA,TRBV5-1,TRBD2,CASSFGGSGSDTQYF,TGCGCCAGCAGCTTTGGCGGGAGTGGCTCAGATACGCAGTATTTT
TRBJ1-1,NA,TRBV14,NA,CASSRTVNTEAFF,TGTGCCAGCAGCAGGACTGTGAACACTGAAGCTTTCTTT
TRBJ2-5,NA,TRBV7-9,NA,CASGQGDFLGETQYF,TGTGCCAGCGGCCAGGGGGACTTCTTGGGGGAGACCCAGTACTTC
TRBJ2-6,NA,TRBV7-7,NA,CASSPPDGKEGGANVLTF,TGTGCCAGCAGCCCCCCGGACGGGAAGGAAGGTGGGGCCAACGTCCTGACTTTC
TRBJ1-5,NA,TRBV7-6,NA,CASSLSGNQPQHF,TGTGCCAGCAGCTTAAGCGGAAATCAGCCCCAGCATTTT
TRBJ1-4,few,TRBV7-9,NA,CASSLYRGVPNEKLFF,TGTGCCAGCAGCTTGTATCGGGGAGTACCTAATGAAAAACTGTTTTTT
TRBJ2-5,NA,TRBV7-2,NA,CASSFQETQYF,TGTGCCAGCAGCTTCCAAGAGACCCAGTACTTC
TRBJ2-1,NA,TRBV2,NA,CATGPGLSYNEQFF,TGTGCCACCGGACCGGGACTTTCTTACAATGAGCAGTTCTTC
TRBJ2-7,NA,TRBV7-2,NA,CASSLDSFRPQYF,TGTGCCAGCAGCTTGGACAGTTTTCGGCCGCAGTACTTC
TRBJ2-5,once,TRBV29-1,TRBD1,CSGGGQGLQETQYF,TGCAGCGGGGGGGGACAGGGACTTCAAGAGACCCAGTACTTC
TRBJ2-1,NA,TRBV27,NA,CASSLSLNEQFF,TGTGCCAGCAGTTTATCGTTGAATGAGCAGTTCTTC
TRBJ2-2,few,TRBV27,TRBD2,CASSLLLAGVAGTGELFF,TGTGCCAGCAGTTTATTACTAGCGGGAGTAGCTGGCACCGGGGAGCTGTTTTTT
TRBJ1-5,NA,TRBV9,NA,CASSVGPIDQPQHF,TGTGCCAGCAGCGTAGGGCCGATCGATCAGCCCCAGCATTTT
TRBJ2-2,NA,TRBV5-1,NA,CASSLNPQGSGTGELFF,TGCGCCAGCAGCTTGAACCCCCAGGGGAGCGGCACCGGGGAGCTGTTTTTT
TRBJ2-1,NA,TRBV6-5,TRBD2,CASTPLAGTYNEQFF,TGTGCCAGCACCCCTCTAGCGGGCACCTACAATGAGCAGTTCTTC
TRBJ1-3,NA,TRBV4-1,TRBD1,CASSQDPGQRNTIYF,TGCGCCAGCAGCCAAGATCCGGGACAGCGAAACACCATATATTTT
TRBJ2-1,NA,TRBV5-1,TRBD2,CASSLGGTTYNEQFF,TGCGCCAGCAGCTTGGGAGGGACTACGTACAATGAGCAGTTCTTC
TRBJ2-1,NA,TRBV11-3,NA,CASSLNPGYGEQFF,TGTGCCAGCAGCTTAAACCCGGGATATGGTGAGCAGTTCTTC
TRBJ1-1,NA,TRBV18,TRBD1,CASSPPGQGHTEAFF,TGTGCCAGCTCACCACCCGGACAGGGGCATACTGAAGCTTTCTTT
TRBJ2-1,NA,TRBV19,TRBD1,CASSMDRGAEQFF,TGTGCCAGTAGTATGGACAGGGGGGCTGAGCAGTTCTTC
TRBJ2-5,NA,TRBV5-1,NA,CASSLAEGGETQYF,TGCGCCAGCAGCTTGGCGGAGGGGGGGGAGACCCAGTACTTC
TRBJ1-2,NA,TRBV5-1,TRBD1,CASSKGAENYGYTF,TGCGCCAGCAGCAAGGGGGCTGAGAACTATGGCTACACCTTC
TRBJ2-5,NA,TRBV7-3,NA,CASSLGLGSHETQYF,TGTGCCAGCAGCTTAGGCCTAGGTAGTCACGAGACCCAGTACTTC
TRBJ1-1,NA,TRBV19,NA,CASSTAGVNTEAFF,TGTGCCAGTTCTACCGCCGGGGTAAACACTGAAGCTTTCTTT
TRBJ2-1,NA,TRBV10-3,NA,CAISDPRVSGSNEQFF,TGTGCCATCAGTGACCCGCGGGTCTCGGGGAGCAATGAGCAGTTCTTC
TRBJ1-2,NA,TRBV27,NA,CASSLVAGYGYTF,TGTGCCAGCAGTTTAGTGGCAGGCTATGGCTACACCTTC